The rows below give T cell receptor beta chains drawn from one sample of a study of shared clonotypes between healthy human individuals. Sequencing used immunoSEQ multiplex PCR; TCRdb keeps in-frame clones, though not all of them. This table holds 1.5 million to 2.5 million clones, 85% to 95% found once. Sequences were obtained from naive CD8+ T cells sorted from blood. These receptors all stem from a man younger than 35 in good health. CDR3s include the opening cysteine and the closing phenylalanine or tryptophan. D genes are given only for firm matches. The size of a clone is reported for some rows only, either as once, few or many, or as a class for expanded clones.

clone_size j_call d_call v_call cdr3_nt cdr3_aa
NA TRBJ2-3 NA TRBV30 TGTGCCTGGAGGGAGGGATGGACAGATACGCAGTATTTT CAWREGWTDTQYF
few TRBJ2-2 NA TRBV7-6 TGTGCCAGCAGCTTAGGGGGCACCGGGGAGCTGTTTTTT CASSLGGTGELFF
once TRBJ2-3 TRBD2 TRBV7-6 TGTGCCAGCAGCTTAGGACTAGCCGTAGATACGCAGTATTTT CASSLGLAVDTQYF
once TRBJ2-7 TRBD2 TRBV2 TGTGCCAGCGCCTCGGGGGGAGAGCAGTACTTC CASASGGEQYF
few TRBJ1-5 NA TRBV6-5 TGTGCCAGCAGTTACTCACCAGGGGGCAATCAGCCCCAGCATTTT CASSYSPGGNQPQHF
NA TRBJ2-7 NA TRBV4-1 TGCGCCAGCAGCCAAACACGCTCCTACGAGCAGTACTTC CASSQTRSYEQYF
NA TRBJ1-2 NA TRBV11-1 TGTGCCAGCAGCTTCCAGGGATCGGGGGACTATGGCTACACCTTC CASSFQGSGDYGYTF
NA TRBJ1-1 NA TRBV27 TGTGCCAGCAGTCCCCCGTGGGGCGAAGCTTTCTTT CASSPPWGEAFF
NA TRBJ2-7 TRBD2 TRBV27 TGTGCCAGCAGTCTCCAACCGGGACTAGAGGAGTACGAGCAGTACTTC CASSLQPGLEEYEQYF
NA TRBJ2-2 NA TRBV6-5 TGTGCCAGCAGTTACTCCAGGGGTACCGGGGAGCTGTTTTTT CASSYSRGTGELFF
NA TRBJ2-3 NA TRBV7-3 TGTGCCAGCAGCTTATTGGGGTTCGGCACAGATACGCAGTATTTT CASSLLGFGTDTQYF
NA TRBJ2-3 TRBD2 TRBV7-2 TGTGCCAGCAGCTTAGCGGGAGGGCCTTACAACACAGATACGCAGTATTTT CASSLAGGPYNTDTQYF
NA TRBJ1-5 NA TRBV7-9 TGTGCCAGCAGCTTTGAACAGGTTGGACAGCCCCAGCATTTT CASSFEQVGQPQHF
NA TRBJ1-3 NA TRBV6-1 TGTGCCAGCAGTGAAGAGGTGCAGTCTGGAAACACCATATATTTT CASSEEVQSGNTIYF